These 3 T cell receptor beta chains were sequenced from one sample in a study of blood T cell repertoires in COVID-19. TCRdb's copy holds only in-frame clones and misses some; the assay was immunoSEQ multiplex PCR. The table includes about 120,000 clones, less than 95% detected once. Sequencing input: peripheral blood. These receptors originate from a human donor with active COVID-19. The donor label of this sample is uncertain.

This chain uses TRBV28 with TRBJ2-7, with D tentatively TRBD1 (5 bases). V lost 7 bases to trimming and J lost 0 bases, with 16 bases between them. CDR1 MDHEN and CDR2 SYDVKM come from the germline V gene. The CDR3 has 15 amino acids. This CDR3 is CASNDPLGVSYEQYF. The DNA for the CDR3 is TGTGCCAGCAACGACCCGTTAGGGGTCTCCTACGAGCAGTACTTC.

This clone occurred once. V usage is TRBV20-1 and J usage is TRBJ2-3; 11 nucleotides match TRBD1. V lost 3 bases to trimming and J lost 5 bases; unmatched junction nucleotides: 7. CDR3 length equals 15 residues. Germline lookup yields CDR1 DFQATT and CDR2 SNEGSKA (reference sequence). In DNA, the CDR3 is TGCAGTGCTAGTATTTCCGGGACAGGGGGAGATACGCAGTATTTT. Its translation: CSASISGTGGDTQYF.

The chain joins TRBV15 to TRBJ1-2; D is uncertain. From germline, CDR1 is LNHNV and CDR2 YYDKDF (reference sequence). Trimming removed 0 bases at V and 6 bases at J, with 14 bases between. CDR3 length: 15 residues. The CDR3 bases are TGTGCCACCAGCAGAGATCGGGGAAGAGCAGATGGCTACACCTTC. Its protein is CATSRDRGRADGYTF.